What follows are 6 T cell receptor beta chains derived from one specimen sequenced in a study of T cells in Graves' hyperthyroidism and ophthalmopathy. Amplification yielded TCR beta CDR3 regions, with RNA transcripts as the source. Carried out on the TCR CDR3, a first-round RT-PCR used the HTBI primer set. Each CDR3 protein gets one entry after TCRdb re-called the multiplex PCR reads with MiXCR. The sample lists approximately 400,000 distinct CDR3 sequences, approximately 15% occurring once. Sequenced material: blood. These receptors came from a woman aged 18-29 years with Graves' hyperthyroidism.

This clonotype was counted ten times or more. DNA for the CDR3: TGTGCCAGCAGCCTTCGCGGGACTGAGCAGTACTTC. This gives the protein CASSLRGTEQYF. The genes are TRBV5-5 and TRBJ2-7; the D gene is possibly TRBD2 (6 bases). Germline V gene data show CDR1 as SGHKS and CDR2 as YYEKEE (reference sequence). This CDR3 is built from 12 residues. Trimming cost V 4 bases and J 7 bases, with 12 bases left between them.

Details on this clonotype: One end of the junction is discordant with germline, which a read error may explain. This sequence joins TRBV6-5 and TRBJ2-1; D is possibly TRBD1 or TRBD2 (5 bases each). CDR3 size: 15 residues. Germline values: CDR1 MNHEY, CDR2 SVGAGI. The CDR3 DNA sequence: TGTACCAGCAGTTACGAACGGGGCTTCTTCAATGAGCAGTTCTTC. The encoded protein is CTSSYERGFFNEQFF.

This clonotype was counted at least ten times. The rearrangement links TRBV18 to TRBJ1-1; a weak D match, TRBD1 (5 bases). The CDR3 length is 14 residues. From germline, CDR1 is KGHSH and CDR2 LQKENI. The V gene lost 4 bases and the J gene lost 1 base, with 10 bases spanning the gap. The CDR3 spells CASSHRQTNTEAFF. The CDR3 nucleotides are TGTGCCAGCTCACACAGACAGACGAACACTGAAGCTTTCTTT.

In its sample, this clonotype was seen many times. The rearrangement uses TRBV15 and TRBJ2-1, with a possible D match to TRBD1 (6 bases). CDR3 length equals 16 residues. Germline V lookup: CDR1 LNHNV, CDR2 YYDKDF (reference sequence). V shed 0 bases and J shed 6 bases, with 15 bases lying between them. The CDR3 coding sequence is TGTGCCACCAGCAGAGATCTCCCGACAGGAGCCAATGAGCAGTTCTTC. As protein: CATSRDLPTGANEQFF.

The chain links TRBV7-3 to TRBJ2-3; 11 bases are shared with TRBD2. The CDR3 is made up of 17 amino acids. V shed 5 bases, J shed 7 bases, and the junction held 14 bases outside the gene matches. Germline CDR1 SGHTA, CDR2 FQGTGA. The CDR3 bases are TGTGCCAGCAGCCCAGCCCTAGCGGGGGGCCTCACGAATACGCAGTATTTT. It translates to CASSPALAGGLTNTQYF. The entire variable domain, with the rest obtained from reference TRBV7-3 and TRBJ2-3, is as follows: GAGVSQTPSNKVTEKGKYVELRCDPISGHTALYWYRQSLGQGPEFLIYFQGTGAADDSGLPNDRFFAVRPEGSVSTLKIQRTERGDSAVYLCASSPALAGGLTNTQYFGPGTRLTVL.

This clonotype occurred a few times. The chain carries TRBV6-4 and TRBJ2-1; D gene uncertain. V was cut by 8 bases and J by 7 bases, with 9 bases left in between. CDR3 length equals 11 residues. Looked up from germline, CDR1 is MRHNA and CDR2 is SNTAGT. The CDR3 nucleotides are TGTGCCAGCTTTTATTTGAATGAGCAGTTCTTC. Its translation is CASFYLNEQFF.